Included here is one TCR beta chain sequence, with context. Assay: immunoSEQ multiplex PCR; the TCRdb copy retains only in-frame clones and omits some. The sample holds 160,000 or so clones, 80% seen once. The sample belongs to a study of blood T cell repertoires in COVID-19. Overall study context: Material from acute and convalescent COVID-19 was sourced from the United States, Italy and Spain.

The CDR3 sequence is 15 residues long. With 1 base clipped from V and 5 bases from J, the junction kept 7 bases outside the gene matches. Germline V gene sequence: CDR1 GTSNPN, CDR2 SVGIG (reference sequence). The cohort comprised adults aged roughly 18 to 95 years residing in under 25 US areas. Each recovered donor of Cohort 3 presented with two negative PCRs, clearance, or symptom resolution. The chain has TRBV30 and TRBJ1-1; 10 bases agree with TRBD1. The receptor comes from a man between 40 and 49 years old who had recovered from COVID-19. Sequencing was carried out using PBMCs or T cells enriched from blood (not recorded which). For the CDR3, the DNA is TGTGCCTGGAGTGCCCCGGGACAGGGGAAGACTGAAGCTTTCTTT. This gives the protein CAWSAPGQGKTEAFF. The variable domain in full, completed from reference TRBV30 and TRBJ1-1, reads SQTIHQWPATLVQPVGSPLSLECTVEGTSNPNLYWYRQAAGRGLQLLFYSVGIGQISSEVPQNLSASRPQDRQFILSSKKLLLSDSGFYLCAWSAPGQGKTEAFFGQGTRLTVV.